In its sample, the clone carrying this T cell receptor (beta chain) was seen a few times. TCRdb reanalysed the 5' RACE reads using MiXCR and keeps one entry per CDR3 protein. Of about 260,000 distinct CDR3 sequences detected, 5.5% to 8% appear once; the ten largest clones hold 3% to 4%. This record belongs to a study of identical twins. CDR1 and CDR2 (germline): SGHRS, YFSETQ. The CDR3 runs 23 residues. After removal of 4 bases from V and 0 bases from J, the junction contained 24 bases not matched to a gene. These data also formed part of another study, on yellow fever vaccine responses in identical twins.

This receptor was identified in a woman aged 18-29 years in good health. The sample comprised memory (CD45RO+) T cells sorted from blood. The J gene is TRBJ2-6, the V gene TRBV5-1; 8 nucleotides match TRBD2. CDR3 protein: CASSPPPGGGPSLQLSGANVLTF. The CDR3 DNA is TGCGCCAGCAGCCCACCGCCGGGGGGGGGACCCTCCCTACAGCTCTCTGGGGCCAACGTCCTGACTTTC.